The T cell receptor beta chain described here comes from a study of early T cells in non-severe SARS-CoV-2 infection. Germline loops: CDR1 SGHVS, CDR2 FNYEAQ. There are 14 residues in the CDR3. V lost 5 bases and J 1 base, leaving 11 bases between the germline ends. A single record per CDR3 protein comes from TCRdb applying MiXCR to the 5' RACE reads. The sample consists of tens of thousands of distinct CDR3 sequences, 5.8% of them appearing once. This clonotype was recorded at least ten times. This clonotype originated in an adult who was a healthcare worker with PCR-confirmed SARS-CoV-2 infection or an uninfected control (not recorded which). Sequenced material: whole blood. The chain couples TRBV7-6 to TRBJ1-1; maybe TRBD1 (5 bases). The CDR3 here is CASSPGLRNTEAFF. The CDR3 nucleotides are TGTGCCAGCAGCCCGGGACTTCGGAACACTGAAGCTTTCTTT.